This TCR beta chain was sequenced in a study of T-cell reconstitution after alpha-beta-depleted transplantation in children. Unique molecular identifiers were incorporated when the TCRbeta library was constructed. Via MiXCR, TCRdb re-called the PCR reads, giving one row per CDR3 protein. The repertoire holds about 980,000 distinct CDR3 sequences, with roughly 29% as singletons. Germline CDR1 DFQATT, CDR2 SNEGSKA (reference sequence). This CDR3 spans 13 amino acids. The V end lost 3 bases, the J end lost 3 bases, and 12 bases lay between the germline ends. Study results and limitations: Newly generated T cells supplied most T-cell counts and diversity one year post-transplant. Surviving recipient cells, namely T cells and thymic progenitors, were the source of high day-60 TCRbeta diversity in some patients. By about two months after transplant, alpha-beta T cells reportedly arose from several hundred graft clones that had expanded.

About this clonotype: Its antigen is as yet unknown.

The chain combines TRBV20-1 with TRBJ2-7, with D uncertain. The material was PBMCs, mostly from graft donor cells, obtained 360 days after TCRalphabeta/CD19-depleted stem cell transplant. This TCR was recovered from a boy under three years old who had a stem cell transplant for SCID, so the T cells may come from the graft donor. CDR3 DNA sequence: TGCAGTGCTAGTTCTAGGCGACTCTACGAGCAGTACTTC. Translation: CSASSRRLYEQYF.